This TCR beta chain was captured in a study of blood T cells in healthy people across ages. Notes on the study in general: Researchers judged that diversity estimates from one million T cells fell short of true values.

This clonotype was seen only a few times. The antigen is not known. The second PCR ran roughly 7 to 12 cycles with a sample-barcoded 5' primer and J-beta primers. Each CDR3 protein gets one entry after TCRdb re-called the 5' RACE reads with MiXCR. The sample records some 1.4 million distinct CDR3 sequences, around 42% being singletons. The V gene's germline CDR1 is DFQATT and CDR2 SNEGSKA (reference sequence). This CDR3 is 17 amino acids long. The ends lost 0 bases at V and 3 bases at J; junction bases unmatched: 9. Material for sequencing was blood. J is TRBJ1-4 and V is TRBV20-1; 8 bases line up with TRBD1. The receptor's source is a woman aged 18-35 years in good health. In DNA, the CDR3 is TGCAGTGCTAGAGATCGTAGAAGGACAGGGTCTAATGAAAAACTGTTTTTT. Its protein is CSARDRRRTGSNEKLFF.